This T cell receptor beta chain was profiled in a study of identical twins. General observations from the study: Within cord blood, abundant beta clonotypes carried fewer insertions, but memory repertoires showed no such trend.

After template switching added a universal primer site, the resulting cDNA carried unique molecular identifiers. TCRdb passed the 5' RACE reads through MiXCR, listing each CDR3 protein once. The sample shows about 660,000 distinct CDR3 sequences, 8.6% of them seen only once. Regarding this clonotype: Its antigen is unidentified.

This CDR3 is built from 13 residues. Trimming removed 6 bases at V and 0 bases at J, with 12 bases between. The germline V gene encodes CDR1 DFQATT and CDR2 SNEGSKA (reference sequence). The donors were all healthy and Caucasian. This same sample was also taken into another study, of yellow fever vaccine responses in identical twins.

Sample: PBMCs. J is TRBJ2-7 and V is TRBV20-1; perhaps TRBD2 as D (6 bases). This clonotype originated in a woman between 18 and 29 years old in good health. CDR3 protein: CSARDFISYEQYF. The CDR3 bases are TGCAGTGCGCGGGACTTTATCTCCTACGAGCAGTACTTC.